This paragraph reports one T cell receptor (beta chain). Its specificity is not known. The data derive from a study of a mutant IDH1 vaccine in newly diagnosed glioma. Study at large: Previous care, which was radiotherapy, temozolomide, or both, most often involved both.

The sample's time point: week 47, end of study. Mutant IDH1 20-mer peptide, at 300 ug, made up each vaccine dose, with topical imiquimod. The table came from immunoSEQ multiplex PCR; TCRdb's copy has only in-frame clones and leaves some out. The sample records approximately 50,000 clones, about four fifths being singletons. Trimming removed 2 bases from V and 7 bases from J, with 14 bases in between. Germline CDR1 reads SEHNR; CDR2 reads FQNEAQ (reference sequence). The CDR3 spans 14 residues. The sample here was PBMCs, taken from a glioma patient whose treatment included an IDH1 peptide vaccine. This sequence joins TRBV7-9 and TRBJ1-2, with a tentative D call TRBD1 (5 bases). The TCR originated in a woman aged 50 to 60 with glioma. The CDR3 loop is CASSLHGGDPGYTF. The CDR3 nucleotides are TGTGCCAGCAGCTTACATGGGGGGGATCCTGGCTACACCTTC.